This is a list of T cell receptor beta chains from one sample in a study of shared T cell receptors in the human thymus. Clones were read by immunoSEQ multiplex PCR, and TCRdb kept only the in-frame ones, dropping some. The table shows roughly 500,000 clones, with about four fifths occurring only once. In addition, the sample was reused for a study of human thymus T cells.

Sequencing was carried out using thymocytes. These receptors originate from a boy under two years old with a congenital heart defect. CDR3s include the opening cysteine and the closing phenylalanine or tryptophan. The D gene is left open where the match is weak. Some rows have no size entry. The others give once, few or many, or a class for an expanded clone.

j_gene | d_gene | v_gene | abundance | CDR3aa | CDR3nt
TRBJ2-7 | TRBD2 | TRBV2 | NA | CASAGVSNIAYEQYF | TGTGCCAGCGCGGGAGTCTCTAATATTGCTTACGAGCAGTACTTC
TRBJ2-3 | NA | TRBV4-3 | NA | CASSLLSGQGDTQYF | TGCGCCAGCAGCCTCCTAAGCGGGCAGGGAGATACGCAGTATTTT
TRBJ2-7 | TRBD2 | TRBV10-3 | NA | CALGLAGAGYEQYF | TGTGCCTTGGGACTAGCGGGAGCCGGGTACGAGCAGTACTTC
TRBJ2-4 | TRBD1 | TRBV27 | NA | CASSLRDRGPAKNIQYF | TGTGCCAGCAGTCTCCGGGACAGGGGGCCCGCCAAAAACATTCAGTACTTC
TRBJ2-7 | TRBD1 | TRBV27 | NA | CASSSPGQGPYEQYF | TGTGCCAGCAGTTCCCCGGGACAGGGCCCATACGAGCAGTACTTC
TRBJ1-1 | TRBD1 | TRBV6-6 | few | CASSDRPNRGGQAFF | TGTGCCAGCAGTGACCGGCCGAACAGGGGAGGTCAAGCTTTCTTT
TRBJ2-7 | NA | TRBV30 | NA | CAWSATPSGVPYEQYF | TGTGCCTGGAGTGCAACCCCCTCGGGGGTCCCCTACGAGCAGTACTTC
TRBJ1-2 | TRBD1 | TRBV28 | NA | CASSLFPPGTGADGYTF | TGTGCCAGCAGTTTATTCCCGCCCGGGACAGGTGCGGATGGCTACACCTTC
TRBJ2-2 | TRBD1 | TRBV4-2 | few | CASSQLDRGGNTGELFF | TGTGCCAGCAGCCAACTAGACAGGGGCGGGAACACCGGGGAGCTGTTTTTT
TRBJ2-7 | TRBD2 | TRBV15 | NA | CATSRSLPRQAGELYEQYF | TGTGCCACCAGCAGATCTCTTCCCCGGCAGGCGGGAGAGTTGTACGAGCAGTACTTC
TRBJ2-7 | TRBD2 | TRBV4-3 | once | CASSQALGWGGAYEQYF | TGCGCCAGCAGCCAAGCTTTGGGCTGGGGGGGAGCCTACGAGCAGTACTTC
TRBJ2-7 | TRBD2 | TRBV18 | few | CASSPRGRLSAGGPGEQYF | TGTGCCAGCTCACCACGAGGACGATTATCAGCGGGAGGGCCGGGGGAGCAGTACTTC
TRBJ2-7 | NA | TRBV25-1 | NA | CASSEYGRQYLDGYEQYF | TGTGCCAGCAGTGAATACGGTAGACAGTACCTAGATGGCTACGAGCAGTACTTC
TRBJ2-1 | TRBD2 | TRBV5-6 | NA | CASRGTSGRFDEQFF | TGTGCCAGCAGGGGCACTAGCGGGAGATTCGATGAGCAGTTCTTC
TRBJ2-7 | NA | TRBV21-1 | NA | CASSPGGQGASGGGLEQYF | TGTGCCAGCAGCCCCGGGGGACAGGGGGCTTCAGGCGGAGGCCTCGAGCAGTACTTC
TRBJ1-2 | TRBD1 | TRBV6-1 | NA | CASSEDSLGQGLYGYTF | TGTGCCAGCAGTGAGGATTCATTGGGACAGGGACTCTATGGCTACACCTTC
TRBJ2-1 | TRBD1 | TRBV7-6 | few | CASSFHRGEQFF | TGTGCCAGCAGCTTTCACAGGGGTGAGCAGTTCTTC
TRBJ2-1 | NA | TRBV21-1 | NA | CASSKVLQGMYNEQFF | TGTGCCAGCAGCAAAGTCCTTCAGGGAATGTACAATGAGCAGTTCTTC
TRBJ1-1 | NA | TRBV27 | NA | CASSPDTEAFF | TGTGCCAGCAGTCCCGACACTGAAGCTTTCTTT
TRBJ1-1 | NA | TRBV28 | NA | CASSLATGTPKMNTEAFF | TGTGCCAGCAGTCTCGCTACCGGGACACCGAAGATGAACACTGAAGCTTTCTTT
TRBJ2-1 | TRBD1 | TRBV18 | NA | CASSSTGTGYRSEQFF | TGTGCCAGCTCAAGCACAGGGACAGGGTATCGGAGTGAGCAGTTCTTC
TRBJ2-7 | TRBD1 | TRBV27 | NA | CASRRQGIYEQYF | TGTGCCAGCAGAAGACAGGGGATCTACGAGCAGTACTTC
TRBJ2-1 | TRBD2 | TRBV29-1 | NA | CSVSSGRPYNEQFF | TGCAGCGTTTCTAGCGGGAGGCCATACAATGAGCAGTTCTTC
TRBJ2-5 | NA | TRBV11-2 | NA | CASSPAGQLDQETQYF | TGTGCCAGCAGCCCCGCCGGACAGCTGGATCAAGAGACCCAGTACTTC
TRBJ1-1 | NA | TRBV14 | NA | CASRIGVGTEAFF | TGTGCCAGCAGGATTGGAGTGGGCACTGAAGCTTTCTTT
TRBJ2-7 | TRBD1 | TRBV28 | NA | CASSLRQGLYEQYF | TGTGCCAGCAGTTTACGACAGGGCCTCTACGAGCAGTACTTC
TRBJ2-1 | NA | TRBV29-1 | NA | CSVGQGQARNEQFF | TGCAGCGTTGGGCAGGGCCAGGCCCGTAATGAGCAGTTCTTC
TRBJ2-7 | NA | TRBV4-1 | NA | CASSQNPRGNEQYF | TGCGCCAGCAGCCAAAATCCCCGGGGAAACGAGCAGTACTTC
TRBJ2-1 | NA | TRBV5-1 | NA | CASSSQRMNNEQFF | TGCGCCAGCAGCTCCCAGCGGATGAACAATGAGCAGTTCTTC
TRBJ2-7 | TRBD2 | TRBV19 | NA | CASSSGSAYEQYF | TGTGCCAGTAGTAGCGGGAGCGCCTACGAGCAGTACTTC
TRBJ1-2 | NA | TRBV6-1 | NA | CASSEGDTGYGYTF | TGTGCCAGCAGTGAAGGAGACACAGGCTATGGCTACACCTTC
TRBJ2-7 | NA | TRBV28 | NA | CASTDLAGYEQYF | TGTGCCAGCACCGACCTCGCGGGGTACGAGCAGTACTTC
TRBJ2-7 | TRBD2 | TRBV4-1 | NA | CASSPRGLAGVEQYF | TGCGCCAGCAGCCCCCGGGGGCTAGCGGGAGTCGAGCAGTACTTC
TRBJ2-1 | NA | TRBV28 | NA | CASSLCLSGTHNEQFF | TGTGCCAGCAGTTTATGCCTTAGCGGTACACACAATGAGCAGTTCTTC